The clone carrying this TCR delta chain has more than one count but fewer than ten. Its antigen is not known. The data were obtained in a study of Vδ1+ human thymocytes. Study-wide results and caveats: Thymic delta-chain repertoires held roughly 20% Vdelta2 sequences and few Vdelta3, despite high sort purity. In the thymus, TRG and TRD repertoires looked highly polyclonal with Gaussian CDR3 lengths. Bulk data may be misread because of unexpected Vdelta2 sequences.

The template was reverse-transcribed extracted RNA. Multiplex PCR used pooled V-gene forward primers and a constant-region reverse primer to amplify CDR3s. TCRdb redid the clone calls on the multiplex PCR reads with CATT. This sample has some 55,000 delta-chain clones, with less than 20% found just once. Purity of the sorted Vdelta1+ thymocytes ranged from about 98% to 99.6%. Germline CDR1 and CDR2: TSWWSYY and QGS. This CDR3 is 21 amino acids long. Trimming removed 4 bases from V and 0 bases from J, with 30 bases in between. Specimen: Vdelta1+ gamma-delta thymocytes from the thymus. The subset here: FACS-sorted CD3+ TCRalphabeta- TCRVdelta1+ TCRVdelta2- thymocytes. The J gene is TRDJ1, the V gene TRDV1, with a weak D call TRDD2 (9 bases). The source is a boy less than two years old who had congenital heart surgery. DNA for the CDR3: TGTGCTCTTGGGGGCTCCTTCCTACGAACTGGGGGTCTGTTCTACACCGATAAACTCATCTTT. Encoded protein: CALGGSFLRTGGLFYTDKLIF.